What follows describes a single TCR beta chain. This receptor's antigen is unknown. Base qualities are not at hand, and no much larger clone is one base apart. This sample was included in a study of blood T cell repertoires in COVID-19 (dated by TCRdb to the early 2020s). For context, the study as a whole: Samples from collaborators originated in the United States, Italy and Spain and spanned both the acute and convalescent phases of COVID-19. Where available, HLA class I and class II types were taken from metadata supplied by the sample provider and were not determined by assay-based typing. The repertoires were released in a freely available public database intended as a resource for research on the immune response to SARS-CoV-2. Nearly every sample came with metadata listing a de-identified subject ID, COVID-19 status, age in years and sex. The prospective study material was composed of cDNA or gDNA derived from T cells, B-cell-depleted T cells, or PBMCs. Subjects who had been exposed to COVID-19, were actively infected with it, or had recovered from it provided the deeply sampled blood TCRbeta repertoires that made up the dataset. The samples were drawn from the first 160 participants of the ongoing ImmuneRACE study and from under 1,500 subjects provided by 6 global collaborators. Overall study results and their limits: The amount of clinical and demographic metadata varied by source and participant and was provided uncurated.

TCRbeta CDR3 regions were amplified from genomic DNA by means of the immunoSEQ Assay, a bias-controlled multiplex PCR. The study's own analysis went as follows. The number of nucleated cells in each sample was estimated by amplification of reference gene primers within the assay. To quantify the absolute abundance of each unique TCRbeta CDR3 rearrangement, sequence reads were collapsed and filtered. For each sample, productive Simpson clonality was calculated as the square root of Simpson's diversity index across productive rearrangements. The immuneACCESS repertoire file appears here via TCRdb, limited to in-frame rearrangements. These files lack a portion of the clones; in checked studies, under half of the deficit traces to unresolved V genes, and the cause of the others is not known. V, J and clone size are taken as reported in that table, and D and trimming were inferred from the DNA itself. This sample gives 95,000 to 150,000 clones in total; roughly 89% of them show up just once. About 4% of the sample belongs to the ten largest clones.

At one collaborating source in Seattle, patients were enrolled during active infection and were followed longitudinally through the course of disease. Whole blood was collected in K2EDTA tubes by collaborating institutions according to the institutions' own protocols. For TCRbeta analysis, collaborators shipped samples in one of three forms: frozen whole blood, isolated PBMCs, or DNA extracted from either of those sample types. The sequence was collected from a woman in her sixties or seventies with COVID-19, enrolled during active disease. Sequences were obtained from peripheral blood.

The DNA is as follows: TGTGCCAGCGCGGGACAGGGGGCCTCAGATACGCAGTATTTT. This sequence encodes CASAGQGASDTQYF. This chain joins TRBV7-2 to TRBJ2-3; a stretch of 12 junction bases matches TRBD1. From cysteine to phenylalanine, the CDR3 is 14 amino acids long. The CDR3 DNA has 42 bases and is translated from base 1. V loses 8 bases at its end and J loses 4 bases; junction bases beyond the gene matches: 4. CDR1 SGHTA and CDR2 FQGNSA were looked up in the germline V gene.